The clone carrying this T cell receptor (beta chain) was seen only once. As yet, its antigen is unknown. The assay was immunoSEQ multiplex PCR, and TCRdb's table has in-frame clones only and misses some. Of tens of thousands of clones in the sample, approximately 85% were seen once. This record belongs to a study of memory CD4+ T cells and cytomegalovirus serostatus. Study-level information: Of the healthy Belgian adults, 9 were CMV seropositive and 24 seronegative. General study findings and limits: The CMV-associated TCR signature appears largely within the CD4+ memory repertoire.

The CDR3 contains 14 residues. V was trimmed by 5 bases and J by 1 base, leaving 11 bases between them. Germline-derived CDR1 and CDR2 are LNHDA and SQIVND (reference sequence). Single viable CD3+CD4+CD8-CD45RO+ cells were sorted as the memory CD4+ T cells. After thawing, CD4+ T cells were positively selected. V is TRBV19 and J is TRBJ1-1, with D hard to call. The clonotype comes from an adult in good health and CMV-seronegative. The sequencing sample was made of memory CD4+ T cells from blood. The CDR3: CASSPHAKNTEAFF. The CDR3 region has the DNA TGTGCCAGTAGTCCTCATGCAAAGAACACTGAAGCTTTCTTT.